A single sample gave rise to the 23 T cell receptor beta chains below, sequenced in a study of identical twins (TCRdb year 2016). Libraries were built with 5' RACE. Sequencing took place on an Illumina HiSeq 2000. In TCRdb, the public reads were trimmed at Q25 with fastp and aligned with MiXCR, with productive beta chains retained. Here each entry gathers all rows of one CDR3 protein and keeps the most common genes and DNA. In this sample the table shows 700,000 to 950,000 distinct CDR3 sequences, over 9% of which occur a single time. The top ten constitute roughly 1.5% of the sample. This sample was also put to use in a study of yellow fever vaccine responses in identical twins.

Input material: PBMCs. The receptors derive from a woman aged 18-29 years in good health.

The chain carries TRBV28 and TRBJ1-5; D unresolved. Per the germline V gene, CDR1 is MDHEN and CDR2 is SYDVKM. CDR3 length: 16 residues. V was pared by 7 bases and J by 3 bases, with 19 bases between. The chain's CDR3 is CASITPRAWPNQPQHF. In DNA form, the CDR3 reads TGTGCCAGCATCACGCCCCGGGCCTGGCCCAATCAGCCCCAGCATTTT.

This clonotype has more than one count but fewer than ten. The chain links TRBV27 to TRBJ2-2, with 8 bases lining up with TRBD2. With 7 bases clipped from V and 3 bases from J, the junction kept 10 bases outside the gene matches. Germline lookup yields CDR1 MNHEY and CDR2 SMNVEV (reference sequence). The length of the CDR3 is 16 residues. Here the CDR3 DNA reads TGTGCCAGCACCCCGGCGGGAGGCGGGGACACCGGGGAGCTGTTTTTT. Protein sequence: CASTPAGGGDTGELFF.

V is TRBV6-6 and J is TRBJ2-1, with D perhaps given as TRBD1 or TRBD2 (5 bases each). The CDR3 is 12 amino acids. With 1 base removed from V and 12 bases from J, the gap between germline ends came to 10 bases. Per germline, CDR1 MNHNY and CDR2 SVGAGI (reference sequence). The CDR3 DNA reads as TGTGCCAGCAGTTACTTAGGGACGGGGCAGTTCTTC. Amino acid sequence: CASSYLGTGQFF.

Many counts were recorded for this clonotype. This chain joins TRBV6-5 and TRBJ2-2, with 7 bases lining up with TRBD1. The germline V gene encodes CDR1 MNHEY and CDR2 SVGAGI. The CDR3 has 14 amino acids. V lost 4 bases to trimming and J lost 4 bases; unmatched junction nucleotides: 3. The CDR3 loop reads CASSSDRVTGELFF. The CDR3 bases are TGTGCCAGCAGTTCCGACAGGGTCACCGGGGAGCTGTTTTTT.

The chain is built from TRBV12-3 or TRBV12-4 and TRBJ2-3, with D maybe TRBD2 (6 bases). Trimming stripped 6 bases from V and 6 bases from J, with 10 bases between. The CDR3 is 12 amino acids. The CDR3 protein is CASRLAVDTQYF. CDR3 sequence (DNA): TGTGCCAGCAGACTAGCTGTTGATACGCAGTATTTT.

This clonotype was seen many times. At one boundary the junction diverges from the germline segment, which might be a read error. The chain carries TRBV6-1 and TRBJ1-2, with D possibly being TRBD1 (5 bases). Germline V gives CDR1 MNHNS, CDR2 SASEGT. The CDR3 loop spans 14 amino acids. CDR3 sequence reads: CASRDPGRGYGYTF. The CDR3, as DNA: TGTGCCAGCCGTGACCCGGGACGGGGCTATGGCTACACCTTC.

This clonotype was observed a few times. CDR3 nucleotides: TGTGCCAGCAGCCACCCCGACATGGCAGCCCAAGAGACCCAGTACTTC. Protein: CASSHPDMAAQETQYF. The chain links TRBV3-1 to TRBJ2-5; D is unresolved. This CDR3 region has 16 residues. The V gene lost 3 bases and the J gene lost 1 base, with 15 bases spanning the gap. Germline-derived CDR1 and CDR2 are LGHDT and YNNKEL (reference sequence).

This clonotype was seen repeatedly, ten times or more. The V call is TRBV10-3, the J call TRBJ2-5, with TRBD1 identical over 9 bases. CDR1 and CDR2 (germline): ENHRY, SYGVKD. The CDR3 runs to 15 residues. Trimming took 4 bases from V and 1 from J; bases not matched to a gene: 4. The CDR3 DNA follows: TGTGCCATCAGTGCTACAGGGGGCTCCCAAGAGACCCAGTACTTC. This encodes CAISATGGSQETQYF.

The sample holds many counts of this clonotype. The V call is TRBV5-1, the J call TRBJ1-4; D is possibly TRBD1 (6 bases). Trimming removed 4 bases from V and 1 base from J, with 8 bases in between. This CDR3 comprises 14 residues. Looked up from germline, CDR1 is SGHRS and CDR2 is YFSETQ. The CDR3 DNA is TGCGCCAGCAGCAAAGGGGGAACTAATGAAAAACTGTTTTTT. Residues: CASSKGGTNEKLFF.

This clonotype was seen just once. The J gene is TRBJ2-7, the V gene TRBV15; TRBD2 aligns across 12 bases. CDR3 size: 15 residues. V was clipped by 2 bases and J by 2 bases; unmatched bases: 1. From germline, CDR1 is LNHNV and CDR2 YYDKDF (reference sequence). CDR3 region: CATSRWTSGAYEQYF. CDR3 DNA: TGTGCCACCAGCAGATGGACTAGCGGGGCCTACGAGCAGTACTTC.

This chain uses TRBV12-3 or TRBV12-4 with TRBJ2-1, with D unclear. The ends were cut back, 5 bases at V and 8 bases at J, with 13 bases in the middle. CDR3 size: 13 residues. This CDR3 is CASSARPRDEQFF. DNA of the CDR3: TGTGCCAGCAGTGCTCGACCCCGGGATGAGCAGTTCTTC.

The rearrangement links TRBV15 to TRBJ2-7; 8 bases map to TRBD1. With 0 bases clipped from V and 1 base from J, the junction kept 5 bases outside the gene matches. From germline, CDR1 is LNHNV and CDR2 YYDKDF (reference sequence). The CDR3 length is 16 residues. The CDR3 nucleotides are TGTGCCACCAGCAGAGATGCCGGGACAGGATCCTACGAGCAGTACGTC. Encoded protein: CATSRDAGTGSYEQYV.

The sample holds a few counts of this clonotype. The J gene is TRBJ1-1, the V gene TRBV15, with a weak D call TRBD1 (5 bases). V lost 0 bases to trimming and J lost 1 base, with 12 bases between them. This CDR3 is 16 amino acids long. Germline CDR1 reads LNHNV; CDR2 reads YYDKDF (reference sequence). The CDR3 protein is CATSRDPRQKNTEAFF. DNA of the CDR3: TGTGCCACCAGCAGAGATCCTAGACAGAAGAACACTGAAGCTTTCTTT.

This clonotype was observed at least ten times. The CDR3 is CASSLWEGITGELFF. The CDR3 DNA reads TGTGCCAGCAGTTTATGGGAGGGGATCACCGGGGAGCTGTTTTTT. V is TRBV12-3 or TRBV12-4 and J is TRBJ2-2, with 7 bases aligning to TRBD2. The CDR3 loop spans 15 amino acids. Unmatched junction bases numbered 4, after V lost 2 bases and J lost 4 bases.

V gene TRBV12-5 combines with J gene TRBJ2-5; D unclear. This CDR3 is 12 amino acids long. Per germline, CDR1 LGHNT and CDR2 FRNRAP. The V gene lost 2 bases and the J gene lost 3 bases, with 4 bases spanning the gap. CDR3 loop: CASGLSEETQYF. The DNA for the CDR3 is TGTGCTAGTGGTTTGTCAGAAGAGACCCAGTACTTC.

The sample holds many counts of this clonotype. The genes are TRBV10-1 and TRBJ2-1, with TRBD2 identical over 7 bases. The V gene's germline CDR1 is WNHNN and CDR2 SYGVQD (reference sequence). The CDR3 length is 17 residues. V was clipped by 0 bases and J by 0 bases; unmatched bases: 5. CDR3 region: CASSESKRGSSYNEQFF. Written as DNA, the CDR3 is TGCGCCAGCAGTGAGTCGAAACGCGGGAGCTCCTACAATGAGCAGTTCTTC.

This clonotype has a count of ten or more. V is TRBV12-3 or TRBV12-4 and J is TRBJ2-7; D may be TRBD1 or TRBD2 (5 bases each). Trimming shortened V by 4 bases and J by 0 bases, and 7 bases separated the two germline ends. The CDR3 is 13 residues long. CDR3: CASSYGGSYEQYV. The CDR3 bases are TGTGCCAGCAGTTATGGGGGCTCCTACGAGCAGTACGTC.

The genes are TRBV7-8 and TRBJ2-7, with D unclear. Looked up from germline, CDR1 is SGHVS and CDR2 is FQNEAQ. Trimming removed 1 base at V and 2 bases at J, with 9 bases between. This CDR3 comprises 14 residues. CDR3 residues: CASSLETDAYEQYV. Written as DNA, the CDR3 is TGTGCCAGCAGCTTAGAAACGGACGCCTACGAGCAGTACGTC.

This clonotype has at least ten counts. V usage is TRBV29-1 and J usage is TRBJ2-1; 14 bases map to TRBD2. This CDR3 is built from 16 residues. Germline V gene sequence: CDR1 SQVTM, CDR2 ANQGSEA. The ends lost 5 bases at V and 6 bases at J; junction bases unmatched: 9. CDR3 bases: TGCAGCGTTTCGGGACTAGCGGGAGAGGGGTCCAATGAGCAGTTCTTC. Its protein product is CSVSGLAGEGSNEQFF.

This chain joins TRBV4-1 and TRBJ2-7; 12 bases agree with TRBD2. V was pared by 0 bases and J by 7 bases, with 10 bases of the junction left unmatched. The CDR3 length is 17 residues. Per germline, CDR1 MGHRA and CDR2 YSYEKL. The CDR3 DNA reads as TGCGCCAGCAGCCAAGATGCGCTAGCGGGAGGGCCGGGTGAGCAGTACTTC. This translates into CASSQDALAGGPGEQYF.

This clonotype was detected ten times or more. The chain combines TRBV18 with TRBJ1-5; no definite D call. The germline V and J ends were trimmed by 2 bases and 7 bases, with 12 bases remaining between them. Germline V gene sequence: CDR1 KGHSH, CDR2 LQKENI. This CDR3 spans 14 amino acids. CDR3: CASSPGRVGQPQHF. CDR3 coding DNA: TGTGCCAGCTCACCAGGGAGGGTCGGACAGCCCCAGCATTTT.

This clonotype was seen a handful of times. This chain uses TRBV28 with TRBJ2-1, with D perhaps matching TRBD2 (6 bases). In germline, CDR1 is MDHEN, CDR2 SYDVKM. V was trimmed by 10 bases and J by 6 bases, leaving 22 bases between them. There are 15 residues in the CDR3. The CDR3 loop reads CAIRRTRLVGNEQFF. CDR3 coding DNA: TGTGCCATTAGGAGGACCCGACTAGTGGGCAATGAGCAGTTCTTC.

This chain uses TRBV25-1 with TRBJ1-1; 8 bases align to TRBD1. The CDR3 contains 12 residues. J was trimmed by 12 bases and V by 3 bases; bases with no gene match: 6. The germline CDR1 and CDR2 sequences are MGHDK and SYGVNS. CDR3: CASSEGQAASFF. The CDR3, as DNA: TGTGCCAGCAGTGAGGGACAGGCGGCGTCTTTCTTT.